This TCR beta chain was observed in a study of blood T cell repertoires in COVID-19. Germline V gives CDR1 SGDLS, CDR2 YYNGEE. V shed 0 bases, J shed 0 bases, and the junction held 1 base outside the gene matches. The CDR3 runs to 15 residues. Clones were read by immunoSEQ multiplex PCR, and TCRdb kept only the in-frame ones, dropping some. This sample has roughly 100,000 clones, with 65% to 75% found just once. The chain combines TRBV9 with TRBJ2-3, with 7 bases identical to TRBD1. The specimen was peripheral blood. This receptor was taken from a human donor with acute or convalescent COVID-19. The donor label of this sample is uncertain. In nucleotides, the CDR3 is TGTGCCAGCAGCGTAGAGGGACAGAGCACAGATACGCAGTATTTT. Its translation: CASSVEGQSTDTQYF.